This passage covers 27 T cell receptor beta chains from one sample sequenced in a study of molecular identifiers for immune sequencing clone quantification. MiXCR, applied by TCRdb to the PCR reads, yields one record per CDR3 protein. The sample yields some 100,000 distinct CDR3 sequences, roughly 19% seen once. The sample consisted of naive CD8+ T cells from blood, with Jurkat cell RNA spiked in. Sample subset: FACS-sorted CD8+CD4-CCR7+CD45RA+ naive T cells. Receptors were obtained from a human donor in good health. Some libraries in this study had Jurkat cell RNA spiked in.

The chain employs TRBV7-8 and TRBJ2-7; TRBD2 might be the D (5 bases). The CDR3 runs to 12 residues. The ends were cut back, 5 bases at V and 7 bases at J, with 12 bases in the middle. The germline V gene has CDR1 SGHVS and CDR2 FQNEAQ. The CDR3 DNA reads TGTGCCAGCAGCCGTACCGGAGGAGAGCAGTACTTC. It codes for CASSRTGGEQYF.

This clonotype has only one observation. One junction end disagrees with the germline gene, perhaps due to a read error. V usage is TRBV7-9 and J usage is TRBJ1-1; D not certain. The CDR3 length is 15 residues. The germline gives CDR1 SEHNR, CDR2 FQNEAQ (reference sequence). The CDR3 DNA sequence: TGTGCCAGCAGCTTAGGTACACTGAGGAACACTGAGGCTTTCTTT. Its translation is CASSLGTLRNTEAFF.

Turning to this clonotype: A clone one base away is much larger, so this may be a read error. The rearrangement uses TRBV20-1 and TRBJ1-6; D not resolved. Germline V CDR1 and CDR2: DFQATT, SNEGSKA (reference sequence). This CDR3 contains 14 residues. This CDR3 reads CSARGSSYNSPLRF. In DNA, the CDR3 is TGCAGTGCTAGAGGGAGCTCCTATAATTCACCCCTCCGCTTT.

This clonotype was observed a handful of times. CDR3 DNA sequence: TGCAGCGTTGAAGACGACACGCGGGGGGATACGCAGTATTTT. Its translation is CSVEDDTRGDTQYF. The rearrangement joins TRBV29-1 to TRBJ2-3; 7 nucleotides line up with TRBD2. This CDR3 contains 14 residues. Per the germline V gene, CDR1 is SQVTM and CDR2 is ANQGSEA. The junction had 6 bases not matched to a gene; V was cut back by 0 bases and J by 6 bases.

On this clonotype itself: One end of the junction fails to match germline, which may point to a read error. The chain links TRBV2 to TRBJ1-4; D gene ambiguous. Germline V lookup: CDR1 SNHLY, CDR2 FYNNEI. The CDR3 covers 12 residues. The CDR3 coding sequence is TGTGCCAGCAGTGCTGGGAATGGAAAACTGTTTTTT. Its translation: CASSAGNGKLFF.

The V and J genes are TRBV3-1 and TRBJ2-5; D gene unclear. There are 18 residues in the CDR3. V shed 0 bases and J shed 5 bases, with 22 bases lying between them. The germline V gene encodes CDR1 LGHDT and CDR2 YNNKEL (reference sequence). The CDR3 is CASSQERLSREIGETQYF. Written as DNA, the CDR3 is TGTGCCAGCAGCCAAGAGAGGCTTTCTAGAGAGATCGGTGAGACCCAGTACTTC.

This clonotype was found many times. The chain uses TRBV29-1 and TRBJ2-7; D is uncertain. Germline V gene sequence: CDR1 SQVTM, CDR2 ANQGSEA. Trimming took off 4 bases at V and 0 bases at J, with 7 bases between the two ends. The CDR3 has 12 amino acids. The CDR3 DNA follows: TGCAGCGTTGGAATCGGCTCCTACGAGCAGTACTTC. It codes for CSVGIGSYEQYF.

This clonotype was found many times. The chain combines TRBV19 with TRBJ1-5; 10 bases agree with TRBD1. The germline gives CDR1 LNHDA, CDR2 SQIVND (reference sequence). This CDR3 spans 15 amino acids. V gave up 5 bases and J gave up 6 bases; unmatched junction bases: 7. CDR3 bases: TGTGCCAGTAGTCCTGGGGACAGGGGTCGTCAGCCCCAGCATTTT. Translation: CASSPGDRGRQPQHF. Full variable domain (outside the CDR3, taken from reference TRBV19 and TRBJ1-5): DGGITQSPKYLFRKEGQNVTLSCEQNLNHDAMYWYRQDPGQGLRLIYYSQIVNDFQKGDIAEGYSVSREKKESFPLTVTSAQKNPTAFYLCASSPGDRGRQPQHFGDGTRLSIL.

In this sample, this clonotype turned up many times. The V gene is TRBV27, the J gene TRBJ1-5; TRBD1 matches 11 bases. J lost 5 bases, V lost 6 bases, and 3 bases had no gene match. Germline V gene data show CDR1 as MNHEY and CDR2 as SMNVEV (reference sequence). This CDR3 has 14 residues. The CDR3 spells CASSGTGGHQPQHF. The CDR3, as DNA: TGTGCCAGCAGCGGGACAGGGGGGCATCAGCCCCAGCATTTT.

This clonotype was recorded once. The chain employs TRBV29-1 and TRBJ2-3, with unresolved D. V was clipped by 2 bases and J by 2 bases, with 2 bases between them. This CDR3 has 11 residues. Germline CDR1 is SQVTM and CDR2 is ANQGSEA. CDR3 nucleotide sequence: TGCAGCGTTGAACTCACAGATACGCAGTATTTT. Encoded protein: CSVELTDTQYF.

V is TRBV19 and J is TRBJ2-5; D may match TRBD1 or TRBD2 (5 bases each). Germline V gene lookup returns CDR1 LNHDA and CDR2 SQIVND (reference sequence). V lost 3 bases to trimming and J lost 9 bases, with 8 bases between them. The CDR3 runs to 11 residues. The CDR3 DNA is TGTGCCAGTAGTATGGGGGTGGCCCAGTACTTC. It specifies CASSMGVAQYF.

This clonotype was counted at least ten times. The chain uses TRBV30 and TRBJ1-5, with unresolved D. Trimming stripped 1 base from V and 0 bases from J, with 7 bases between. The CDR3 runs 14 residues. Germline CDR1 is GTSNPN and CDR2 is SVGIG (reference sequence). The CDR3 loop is CAWSEGYSNQPQHF. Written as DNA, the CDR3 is TGTGCCTGGAGTGAGGGATATAGCAATCAGCCCCAGCATTTT.

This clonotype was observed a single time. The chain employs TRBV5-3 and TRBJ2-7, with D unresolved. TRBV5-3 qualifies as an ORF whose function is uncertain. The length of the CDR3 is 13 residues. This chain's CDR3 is CLPPGQIAYEQYF. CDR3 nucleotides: TGTTTACCCCCGGGCCAGATAGCCTACGAGCAGTACTTC.

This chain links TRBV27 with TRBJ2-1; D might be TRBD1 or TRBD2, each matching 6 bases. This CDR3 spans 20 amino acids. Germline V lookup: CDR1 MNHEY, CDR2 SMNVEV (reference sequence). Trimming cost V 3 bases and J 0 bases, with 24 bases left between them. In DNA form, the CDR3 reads TGTGCCAGCAGTTTCCTCTCCCGTGACAGGTACGGGGGCTCCTACAATGAGCAGTTCTTC. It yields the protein CASSFLSRDRYGGSYNEQFF.

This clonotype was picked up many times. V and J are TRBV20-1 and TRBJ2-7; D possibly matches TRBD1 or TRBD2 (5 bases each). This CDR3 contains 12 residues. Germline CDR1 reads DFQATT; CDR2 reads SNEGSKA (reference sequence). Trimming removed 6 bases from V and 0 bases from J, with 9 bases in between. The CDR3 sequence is CSAGTGSYEQYF. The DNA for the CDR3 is TGCAGTGCCGGGACCGGCTCCTACGAGCAGTACTTC.

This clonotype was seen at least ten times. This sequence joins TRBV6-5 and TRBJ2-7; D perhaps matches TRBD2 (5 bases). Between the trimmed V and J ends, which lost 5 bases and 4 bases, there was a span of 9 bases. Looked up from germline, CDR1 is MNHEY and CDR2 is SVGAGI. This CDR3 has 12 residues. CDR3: CASSTTGYEQYF. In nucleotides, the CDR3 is TGTGCCAGCAGTACGACGGGATACGAGCAGTACTTC.

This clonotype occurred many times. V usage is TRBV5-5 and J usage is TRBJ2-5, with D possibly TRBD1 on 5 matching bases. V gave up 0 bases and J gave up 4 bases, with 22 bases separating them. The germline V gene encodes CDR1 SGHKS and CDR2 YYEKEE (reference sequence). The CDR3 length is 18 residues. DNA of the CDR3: TGTGCCAGCAGCTTGGCGGTCGAAGCAGGGAAGACGGGAGAGACCCAGTACTTC. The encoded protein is CASSLAVEAGKTGETQYF.

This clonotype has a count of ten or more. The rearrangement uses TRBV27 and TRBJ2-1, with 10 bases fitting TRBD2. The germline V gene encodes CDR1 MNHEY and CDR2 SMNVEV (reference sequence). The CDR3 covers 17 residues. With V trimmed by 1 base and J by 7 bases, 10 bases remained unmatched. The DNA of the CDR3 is TGTGCCAGCAGTTTATGGGCTAGCGGGAGTTCATGGAATGAGCAGTTCTTC. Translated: CASSLWASGSSWNEQFF.

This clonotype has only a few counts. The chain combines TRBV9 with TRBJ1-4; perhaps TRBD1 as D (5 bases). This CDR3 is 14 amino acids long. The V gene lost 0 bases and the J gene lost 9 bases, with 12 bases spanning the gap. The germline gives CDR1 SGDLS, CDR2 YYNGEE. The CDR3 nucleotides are TGTGCCAGCAGCGTAGGGGACGGGGGAAAAAAACTGTTTTTT. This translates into CASSVGDGGKKLFF.

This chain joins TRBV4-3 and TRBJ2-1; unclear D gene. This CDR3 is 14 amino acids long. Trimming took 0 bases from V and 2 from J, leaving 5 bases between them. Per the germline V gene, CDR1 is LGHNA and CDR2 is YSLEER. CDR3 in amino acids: CASSQDKTYNEQFF. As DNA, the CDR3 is TGCGCCAGCAGCCAAGATAAAACCTACAATGAGCAGTTCTTC.

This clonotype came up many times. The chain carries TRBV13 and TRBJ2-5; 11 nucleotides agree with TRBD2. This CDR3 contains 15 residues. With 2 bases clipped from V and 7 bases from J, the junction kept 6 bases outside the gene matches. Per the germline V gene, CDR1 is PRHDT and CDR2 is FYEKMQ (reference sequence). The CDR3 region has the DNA TGTGCCAGCAGCTTAACTAGCGGGGGCGGCGGGACCCAGTACTTC. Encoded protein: CASSLTSGGGGTQYF.

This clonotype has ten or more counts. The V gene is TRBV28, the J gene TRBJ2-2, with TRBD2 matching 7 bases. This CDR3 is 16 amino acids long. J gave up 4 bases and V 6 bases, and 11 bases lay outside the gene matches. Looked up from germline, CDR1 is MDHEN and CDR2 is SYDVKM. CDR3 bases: TGTGCCAGCAGGCCGATCTGGGGGAGGGCCACCGGGGAGCTGTTTTTT. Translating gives CASRPIWGRATGELFF.

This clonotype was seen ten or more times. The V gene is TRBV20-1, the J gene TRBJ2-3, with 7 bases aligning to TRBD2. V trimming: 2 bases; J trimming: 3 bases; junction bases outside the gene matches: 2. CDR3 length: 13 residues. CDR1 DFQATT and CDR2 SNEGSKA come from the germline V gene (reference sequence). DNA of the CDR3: TGCAGTGCTAGACCAGCGGGGACAGATACGCAGTATTTT. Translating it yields CSARPAGTDTQYF.

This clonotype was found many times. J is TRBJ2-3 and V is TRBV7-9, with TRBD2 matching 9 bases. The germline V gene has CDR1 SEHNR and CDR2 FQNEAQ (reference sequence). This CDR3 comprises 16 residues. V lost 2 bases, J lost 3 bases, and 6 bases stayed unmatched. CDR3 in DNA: TGTGCCAGCAGCTTAAGTGTGCGGGAGGGTACAGATACGCAGTATTTT. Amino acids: CASSLSVREGTDTQYF.

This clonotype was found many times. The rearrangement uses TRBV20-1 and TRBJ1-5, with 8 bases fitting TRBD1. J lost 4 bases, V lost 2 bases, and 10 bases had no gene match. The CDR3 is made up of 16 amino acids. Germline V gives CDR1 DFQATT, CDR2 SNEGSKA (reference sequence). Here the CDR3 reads CSARSQDRGPNQPQHF. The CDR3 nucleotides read TGCAGTGCTAGAAGTCAAGACAGGGGACCAAATCAGCCCCAGCATTTT.

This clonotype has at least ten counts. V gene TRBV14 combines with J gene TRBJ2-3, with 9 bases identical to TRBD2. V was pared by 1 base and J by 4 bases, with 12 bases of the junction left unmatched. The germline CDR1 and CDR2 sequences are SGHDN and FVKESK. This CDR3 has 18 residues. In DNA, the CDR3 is TGTGCCAGCAGCCAAGCAGATTGGGGACTAGCTTTCTCAGATACGCAGTATTTT. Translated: CASSQADWGLAFSDTQYF.

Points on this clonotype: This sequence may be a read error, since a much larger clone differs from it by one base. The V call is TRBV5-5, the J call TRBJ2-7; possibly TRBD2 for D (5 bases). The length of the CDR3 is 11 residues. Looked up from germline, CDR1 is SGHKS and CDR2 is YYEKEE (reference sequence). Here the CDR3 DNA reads TGTGCCAGCGGCTTGGAGGCGGAGCAGTACTTC. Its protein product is CASGLEAEQYF.